Below are 21 T cell receptor beta chains sequenced from a single sample in a study of T cells in Graves' hyperthyroidism and ophthalmopathy. Using RNA transcripts as the source, TCR beta CDR3 regions were amplified. TCR CDR3 regions were first amplified by RT-PCR with HTBI primers. TCRdb redid the calling of the multiplex PCR reads with MiXCR, one entry per CDR3 protein. There are roughly 500,000 distinct CDR3 sequences in the sample; roughly 16% occur only once, and around 28% lies in the top ten. The sample comprised blood. The source is a woman in her twenties or thirties with Graves' ophthalmopathy.

This chain uses TRBV18 with TRBJ2-1, with D possibly being TRBD1 (7 bases). CDR1 is KGHSH, CDR2 LQKENI, per germline. The CDR3 length is 15 residues. Between the trimmed V and J ends, which lost 6 bases and 4 bases, there was a span of 16 bases. CDR3 nucleotides: TGTGCCAGCTCCGACCAGGGGGGACAGTACAATGAGCAGTTCTTC. Its translation is CASSDQGGQYNEQFF.

The rearrangement joins TRBV5-1 to TRBJ2-5; 9 bases align to TRBD2. The CDR3 is made up of 21 amino acids. V shed 1 base and J 5 bases; nucleotides not matched to a gene: 24. From germline, CDR1 is SGHRS and CDR2 YFSETQ. The CDR3 reads CASSLNGVRETSGATPETQYF. For the CDR3, the DNA is TGCGCCAGCAGCTTGAACGGGGTTCGGGAGACTAGCGGAGCTACCCCGGAGACCCAGTACTTC.

This clonotype has just a few counts. The chain employs TRBV29-1 and TRBJ1-5, with 7 positions matching TRBD1. Germline V gene sequence: CDR1 SQVTM, CDR2 ANQGSEA. Unmatched junction bases numbered 3, after V lost 6 bases and J lost 4 bases. The CDR3 spans 12 residues. The CDR3 is CSVLQGNQPQHF. The CDR3 DNA reads TGCAGCGTCCTACAGGGGAATCAGCCCCAGCATTTT.

In this sample, this clonotype turned up many times. This sequence joins TRBV5-5 and TRBJ1-2, with D perhaps TRBD1 (6 bases). The germline V gene has CDR1 SGHKS and CDR2 YYEKEE (reference sequence). The CDR3 spans 14 residues. V was pared by 5 bases and J by 6 bases, with 17 bases between. CDR3 protein: CASSPNQGRDGYTF. Written as DNA, the CDR3 is TGTGCCAGCAGTCCAAATCAGGGGAGAGATGGCTACACCTTC.

This clonotype was counted only a few times. V usage is TRBV15 and J usage is TRBJ1-1; 10 bases map to TRBD1. This CDR3 spans 15 amino acids. Germline CDR1 and CDR2: LNHNV and YYDKDF (reference sequence). J was trimmed by 4 bases and V by 8 bases; bases with no gene match: 10. Here the CDR3 DNA reads TGTGCCACCCGTCGGGACAGGGGCCCGGCCACTGAAGCTTTCTTT. Translation gives CATRRDRGPATEAFF.

This clonotype appeared many times. The V call is TRBV6-1, the J call TRBJ2-7; 8 bases line up with TRBD2. The germline V gene encodes CDR1 MNHNS and CDR2 SASEGT. The CDR3 sequence is 14 residues long. The ends lost 5 bases at V and 6 bases at J; junction bases unmatched: 9. This CDR3 is CASSPSGGPGEQYF. The CDR3 DNA sequence: TGTGCCAGCAGTCCGTCGGGAGGGCCGGGCGAGCAGTACTTC.

This clonotype has a handful of counts. The chain uses TRBV20-1 and TRBJ2-3; 9 bases match TRBD1. This CDR3 spans 16 amino acids. With 0 bases clipped from V and 8 bases from J, the junction kept 12 bases outside the gene matches. Looked up from germline, CDR1 is DFQATT and CDR2 is SNEGSKA (reference sequence). As DNA, the CDR3 is TGCAGTGCTAGAGATAAGGTTGGGACAGGGAAAGGTACGCAGTATTTT. Translated: CSARDKVGTGKGTQYF.

The rearrangement uses TRBV29-1 and TRBJ2-7; no reliable D call. V was cut by 6 bases and J by 6 bases, with 15 bases left in between. The CDR3 is 12 amino acids. Germline V gene sequence: CDR1 SQVTM, CDR2 ANQGSEA. The CDR3 protein is CSVVVSAREQYF. The DNA for the CDR3 is TGCAGCGTCGTGGTTAGTGCCCGCGAGCAGTACTTC.

This clonotype was seen many times. The V call is TRBV7-2, the J call TRBJ2-5, with a possible D match to TRBD2 (7 bases). Germline V lookup: CDR1 SGHTA, CDR2 FQGNSA. This CDR3 spans 14 amino acids. V was shortened by 1 base and J by 7 bases, with 13 bases between the two germline ends. The CDR3 DNA sequence: TGTGCCAGCAGCTTAGGGCGGGGGCGCGGGACCCAGTACTTC. This gives the protein CASSLGRGRGTQYF.

This clonotype was observed a handful of times. The chain has TRBV6-5 and TRBJ2-2; TRBD2 might be the D (5 bases). V was pared by 4 bases and J by 7 bases, with 13 bases between. Per the germline V gene, CDR1 is MNHEY and CDR2 is SVGAGI. The CDR3 runs to 14 residues. CDR3 in amino acids: CASSLDSRGGELFF. For the CDR3, the DNA is TGTGCCAGCAGTTTGGACTCCCGAGGCGGGGAGCTGTTTTTT.

This clonotype was observed many times. The J gene is TRBJ2-1, the V gene TRBV6-2 or TRBV6-3; 16 bases are shared with TRBD2. This CDR3 comprises 19 residues. The junction had 12 bases not matched to a gene; V was cut back by 7 bases and J by 3 bases. CDR1 is MNHEY and CDR2 is SVGEGT in the germline V gene. The CDR3 loop reads CASTPGTSGRAGGYNEQFF. In DNA, the CDR3 is TGTGCCAGCACCCCAGGGACTAGCGGGAGGGCCGGGGGCTACAATGAGCAGTTCTTC.

This clonotype was recorded a few times. The gene calls are TRBV5-1 and TRBJ1-4; 9 bases agree with TRBD1. Germline assignment: CDR1 SGHRS and CDR2 YFSETQ. V lost 4 bases to trimming and J lost 3 bases; unmatched junction nucleotides: 10. CDR3 length equals 17 residues. The DNA for the CDR3 is TGCGCCAGCAGCCCCCCGGGACAGGGAACAGCTAATGAAAAACTGTTTTTT. Translated, it gives CASSPPGQGTANEKLFF.

This clonotype was observed a handful of times. CDR3 bases: TGTGCCAGCAGCGCCCGGAAGGCGGTGTCCTACGAGCAGTACTTC. Encoded protein: CASSARKAVSYEQYF. The chain couples TRBV11-2 to TRBJ2-7, with no clear D. Trimming left V 5 bases short and J 1 base short, with 15 bases between. Germline V gives CDR1 SGHAT, CDR2 FQNNGV. This CDR3 has 15 residues.

This chain links TRBV24-1 with TRBJ2-7, with D tentatively TRBD2 (6 bases). V was clipped by 8 bases and J by 3 bases, with 13 bases between them. Germline lookup yields CDR1 KGHDR and CDR2 SFDVKD. CDR3 length: 13 residues. The CDR3 DNA reads TGTGCCACCATCAAACTAGCTCTCTACGAGCAGTACTTC. Its protein is CATIKLALYEQYF.

This clonotype was counted a few times. The CDR3 nucleotides are TGTGCCAGCAGTGAAACCCTTAGAGCGGGAGTATCGCGGGAGCAGTACTTC. Its translation: CASSETLRAGVSREQYF. The chain recombines TRBV6-1 with TRBJ2-7; 8 nucleotides agree with TRBD2. CDR1 and CDR2 (germline): MNHNS, SASEGT. The CDR3 consists of 17 residues. The V gene end was trimmed by 2 bases and the J gene end by 7 bases; junction bases not matched to a gene: 16.

This clonotype was recorded at least ten times. The CDR3 region has the DNA TGTGCCAGCAGTACGACAGAGTACTACGAGCAGTACTTC. It yields the protein CASSTTEYYEQYF. The rearrangement uses TRBV6-1 and TRBJ2-7; D is perhaps TRBD1 (5 bases). Germline values: CDR1 MNHNS, CDR2 SASEGT. The CDR3 totals 13 residues. Trimming pared 5 bases from V and 3 bases from J, leaving 11 bases between.

The V and J genes are TRBV7-2 and TRBJ2-2; 8 bases match TRBD2. The V and J ends lost 5 bases and 5 bases, in that order; junction bases with no gene match: 10. Germline V lookup: CDR1 SGHTA, CDR2 FQGNSA. This CDR3 is built from 16 residues. The CDR3 bases are TGTGCCAGCAGCCCCTTCGGGAGGGCCGGTACCGGGGAGCTGTTTTTT. It specifies CASSPFGRAGTGELFF.

This clonotype appeared many times. The V and J genes are TRBV27 and TRBJ2-5; D is unresolved. The germline V gene encodes CDR1 MNHEY and CDR2 SMNVEV (reference sequence). V was cut by 6 bases and J by 5 bases, with 10 bases left in between. CDR3 size: 12 residues. This chain's CDR3 is CASRAQWETQYF. The CDR3 bases are TGTGCCAGCAGGGCACAGTGGGAGACCCAGTACTTC.

The J gene is TRBJ1-2, the V gene TRBV12-3 or TRBV12-4; D might be TRBD1 (6 bases). The CDR3 runs to 14 residues. V lost 3 bases, J lost 4 bases, and 12 bases lay in between. The CDR3 region has the DNA TGTGCCAGCAGTTTGAACCTGGACAGCTATGGCTACACCTTC. This encodes CASSLNLDSYGYTF.

Here the CDR3 reads CASSRGTTNTEAFF. In DNA, the CDR3 is TGCGCCAGCAGCCGTGGGACCACGAACACTGAAGCTTTCTTT. This chain links TRBV4-1 with TRBJ1-1, with D perhaps TRBD1 (5 bases). The CDR3 spans 14 residues. Trimming removed 4 bases from V and 1 base from J, with 10 bases in between. Germline values: CDR1 MGHRA, CDR2 YSYEKL.

At least ten counts were recorded for this clonotype. The CDR3 sequence: CASNRQSGPVYEQYF. The DNA of the CDR3 is TGTGCCAGCAACCGCCAAAGCGGGCCAGTCTACGAGCAGTACTTC. V usage is TRBV27 and J usage is TRBJ2-7; D might be TRBD2 (6 bases). The CDR3 runs 15 residues. Trimming left V 7 bases short and J 3 bases short, with 19 bases between. Germline V CDR1 and CDR2: MNHEY, SMNVEV (reference sequence).